These 29 T cell receptor beta chains were all obtained from the same sample, sequenced in a study of radiotherapy plus CTLA-4 blockade in lung cancer. The repertoire was sequenced with immunoSEQ multiplex PCR; TCRdb's copy has only in-frame clones and lacks some. The sample has 57,000 or so clones; around 77% are singletons. The sample was peripheral blood, taken from a patient treated with radiotherapy plus ipilimumab. These receptors came from a human donor with non-small cell lung cancer who had a complete response to radiotherapy plus ipilimumab.

This clone was counted a few times. The V call is TRBV6-6, the J call TRBJ1-2; D is unclear. The germline CDR1 and CDR2 sequences are MNHNY and SVGAGI (reference sequence). V lost 2 bases to trimming and J lost 0 bases, with 4 bases between them. The CDR3 contains 13 residues. The CDR3 DNA reads TGTGCCAGCAGTTACGCTCCTAACTATGGCTACACCTTC. Translating gives CASSYAPNYGYTF.

The chain uses TRBV10-3 and TRBJ2-1; TRBD2 agrees at 11 bases. Germline-derived CDR1 and CDR2 are ENHRY and SYGVKD. Trimming took 2 bases from V and 7 from J; bases not matched to a gene: 13. The CDR3 runs to 18 residues. CDR3 DNA: TGTGCCATCAGTGAGGCCCCGGGCCCTAGCGGGGGGATTAATGAGCAGTTCTTC. Its translation is CAISEAPGPSGGINEQFF.

V is TRBV6-4 and J is TRBJ2-1, with D possibly TRBD2 on 6 matching bases. Germline V gene sequence: CDR1 MRHNA, CDR2 SNTAGT. CDR3 size: 15 residues. V was clipped by 2 bases and J by 10 bases, with 18 bases between them. The CDR3 is CASSDEGTGDLEQFF. CDR3 nucleotide sequence: TGTGCCAGCAGTGACGAGGGGACTGGTGATTTAGAGCAGTTCTTC.

This clone has a handful of counts. V usage is TRBV21-1 and J usage is TRBJ2-2. TRBV21-1 has pseudogene status. The CDR3 is 15 amino acids. CDR3 coding DNA: TGTGCCAGCAGCATAACTTGGAACGGCACCGGGGAGCTGTTTTTT. Its protein product is CASSITWNGTGELFF.

This sequence joins TRBV11-3 and TRBJ2-5; 8 nucleotides align to TRBD1. There are 15 residues in the CDR3. V dropped 4 bases and J dropped 4; count of bases not matched to a gene: 8. CDR1 is SGHNT and CDR2 is YENEEA in the germline V gene. This chain's CDR3 is CASSSRQGKRETQYF. CDR3 nucleotides: TGTGCCAGCAGCTCACGACAGGGGAAAAGAGAGACCCAGTACTTC.

The chain combines TRBV5-4 with TRBJ1-2; TRBD1 agrees at 8 bases. This CDR3 region has 14 residues. J lost 6 bases, V lost 4 bases, and 8 bases had no gene match. CDR1 and CDR2 (germline): SGHNT, YYREEE (reference sequence). For the CDR3, the DNA is TGTGCCAGCAGCCCGCCCGACAGGGGAGATGGCTACACCTTC. Translation gives CASSPPDRGDGYTF.

The chain links TRBV11-3 to TRBJ2-3; D is unclear. The CDR3 is 17 amino acids. CDR1 and CDR2 from the germline V gene are SGHNT and YENEEA. The V and J ends lost 5 bases and 0 bases respectively, with 18 bases between them. The CDR3 nucleotides are TGTGCCAGCAGCGCACCTAGTTGGGCAGCTAGCACAGATACGCAGTATTTT. This gives the protein CASSAPSWAASTDTQYF.

The chain employs TRBV9 and TRBJ2-1, with 7 bases aligning to TRBD2. V gave up 0 bases and J gave up 10 bases; unmatched junction bases: 4. The CDR3 is made up of 13 amino acids. CDR1 is SGDLS, CDR2 YYNGEE, per germline. Here the CDR3 DNA reads TGTGCCAGCAGCGTAGTGACGGGAGGAGAGCAGTTCTTC. Residues: CASSVVTGGEQFF.

This chain joins TRBV7-9 and TRBJ2-7; D remains ambiguous. Trimming took 1 base from V and 0 from J, leaving 13 bases between them. This CDR3 region has 16 residues. Germline V lookup: CDR1 SEHNR, CDR2 FQNEAQ (reference sequence). CDR3 in DNA: TGTGCCAGCAGCTTAGAAGTCTCAGTACGCTCCTACGAGCAGTACTTC. It is translated as CASSLEVSVRSYEQYF. Full variable domain (rest looked up from reference TRBV7-9 and TRBJ2-7): DTGVSQNPRHKITKRGQNVTFRCDPISEHNRLYWYRQTLGQGPEFLTYFQNEAQLEKSRLLSDRFSAERPKGSFSTLEIQRTEQGDSAMYLCASSLEVSVRSYEQYFGPGTRLTVT.

This clone was seen once. This sequence joins TRBV7-8 and TRBJ1-1, with D unclear. Trimming left V 2 bases short and J 3 bases short, with 10 bases between. This CDR3 region has 14 residues. Germline V gene data show CDR1 as SGHVS and CDR2 as FQNEAQ. CDR3 loop: CASSLIWPDTEAFF. The CDR3 DNA reads TGTGCCAGCAGCTTAATCTGGCCCGACACTGAAGCTTTCTTT.

The chain carries TRBV4-1 and TRBJ2-7; weak D call: TRBD2 (6 bases). The germline V and J ends were trimmed by 4 bases and 2 bases, with 18 bases remaining between them. The CDR3 contains 16 residues. Germline V CDR1 and CDR2: MGHRA, YSYEKL. This chain's CDR3 is CASSLEWGGAAYEQYV. The CDR3 nucleotides read TGCGCCAGCAGCCTGGAATGGGGCGGGGCCGCCTACGAGCAGTACGTC.

This clone was counted only a few times. This chain connects TRBV2 to TRBJ1-2; D ambiguous. Germline CDR1 is SNHLY and CDR2 is FYNNEI. Trimming cost V 5 bases and J 0 bases, with 7 bases left between them. The CDR3 has 13 amino acids. The CDR3 here is CASSLGPNYGYTF. The CDR3 DNA reads as TGTGCCAGCAGTCTGGGTCCTAACTATGGCTACACCTTC.

The rearrangement joins TRBV6-5 to TRBJ2-7; 8 bases are shared with TRBD1. The CDR3 has 15 amino acids. CDR1 is MNHEY, CDR2 SVGAGI, per germline. The V and J ends lost 5 bases and 6 bases, in that order; junction bases with no gene match: 12. In DNA form, the CDR3 reads TGTGCCAGCAGTCCTGGACAGGGCCTATGGGGCGAGCAGTACGTC. Its translation: CASSPGQGLWGEQYV.

This clone came up a few times. The chain couples TRBV5-8 to TRBJ1-2; 7 nucleotides line up with TRBD1. J gave up 4 bases and V 1 base, and 4 bases lay outside the gene matches. The length of the CDR3 is 14 residues. Germline V gives CDR1 SGHTS, CDR2 YDEGEE. The chain's CDR3 is CASSLTGVPYGYTF. The CDR3 DNA sequence: TGTGCCAGCAGCTTGACAGGGGTGCCCTATGGCTACACCTTC.

This clone was counted only a few times. The chain carries TRBV7-8 and TRBJ1-2, with 7 bases matching TRBD1. This CDR3 is built from 13 residues. The V gene end was trimmed by 6 bases and the J gene end by 8 bases; junction bases not matched to a gene: 9. Per the germline V gene, CDR1 is SGHVS and CDR2 is FQNEAQ. This CDR3 is CASRPGTVEGYTF. The CDR3 DNA sequence: TGTGCCAGCAGGCCGGGGACAGTGGAAGGCTACACCTTC.

The V and J genes are TRBV5-1 and TRBJ1-2; D gene ambiguous. In germline, CDR1 is SGHRS, CDR2 YFSETQ. There are 14 residues in the CDR3. Trimming stripped 4 bases from V and 5 bases from J, with 15 bases between. Written as DNA, the CDR3 is TGCGCCAGCAGCCCCCTCTCGGGCCAATATGGCTACACCTTC. Residues: CASSPLSGQYGYTF.

The chain couples TRBV5-1 to TRBJ2-1; D call uncertain. Germline CDR1 is SGHRS and CDR2 is YFSETQ. The CDR3 is 14 residues long. The V gene lost 5 bases and the J gene lost 5 bases, with 14 bases spanning the gap. The CDR3 sequence: CASSWAGGDNEQFF. CDR3 nucleotide sequence: TGCGCCAGCAGTTGGGCAGGTGGGGACAATGAGCAGTTCTTC.

The DNA for the CDR3 is TGTGCCTGGAGTGTAGGGGTGGTATACGAAAAACTGTTTTTT. This translates into CAWSVGVVYEKLFF. The chain couples TRBV30 to TRBJ1-4, with D perhaps TRBD1 (5 bases). This CDR3 comprises 14 residues. CDR1 is GTSNPN and CDR2 is SVGIG in the germline V gene (reference sequence). V lost 0 bases and J 8 bases, leaving 13 bases between the germline ends.

This clone has just a few counts. V is TRBV6-5 and J is TRBJ1-5, with D hard to call. The CDR3 has 13 amino acids. CDR1 and CDR2 (germline): MNHEY, SVGAGI. Trimming removed 1 base from V and 6 bases from J, with 7 bases in between. CDR3 loop: CASSYWAGQPQHF. In nucleotides, the CDR3 is TGTGCCAGCAGTTACTGGGCGGGTCAGCCCCAGCATTTT.

The chain joins TRBV4-3 to TRBJ2-5; TRBD1 is a possible D gene (5 bases). Germline V lookup: CDR1 LGHNA, CDR2 YSLEER. Trimming stripped 0 bases from V and 4 bases from J, with 12 bases between. The CDR3 is 15 amino acids. CDR3 bases: TGCGCCAGCAGCCAAGAGACCGACAGATCAGAGACCCAGTACTTC. This encodes CASSQETDRSETQYF.

This clone was observed a handful of times. This chain links TRBV4-3 with TRBJ1-1; D gene unclear. Germline V gene sequence: CDR1 LGHNA, CDR2 YSLEER. The V end was cut by 0 bases, the J end by 0 bases, with 8 bases between. There are 15 residues in the CDR3. CDR3 in amino acids: CASSQDRALNTEAFF. CDR3 nucleotides: TGCGCCAGCAGCCAAGATCGGGCTCTGAACACTGAAGCTTTCTTT.

The chain carries TRBV7-8 and TRBJ1-5, with unresolved D. The CDR3 consists of 19 residues. Trimming left V 2 bases short and J 4 bases short, with 24 bases between. The V gene's germline CDR1 is SGHVS and CDR2 FQNEAQ. CDR3 sequence (DNA): TGTGCCAGCAGCTTAAGTTTGAGGGCGAGACAAGCTAGGAATCAGCCCCAGCATTTT. This encodes CASSLSLRARQARNQPQHF.

The chain has TRBV5-1 and TRBJ2-5, with TRBD1 matching over 12 bases. This CDR3 region has 16 residues. Germline loops: CDR1 SGHRS, CDR2 YFSETQ. V was pared by 5 bases and J by 4 bases, with 9 bases of the junction left unmatched. CDR3 coding DNA: TGCGCCAGCAGGAACGCGGGACAGGGGGCAGGAGAGACCCAGTACTTC. This gives the protein CASRNAGQGAGETQYF.

The chain has TRBV5-1 and TRBJ1-4; TRBD1 agrees at 7 bases. V was pared by 0 bases and J by 8 bases, with 4 bases of the junction left unmatched. The germline V gene has CDR1 SGHRS and CDR2 YFSETQ. The length of the CDR3 is 14 residues. CDR3 bases: TGCGCCAGCAGCTTGGAGGGGGCAGGGGAAAAACTGTTTTTT. Translating it yields CASSLEGAGEKLFF.

This rearrangement joins TRBV7-9 to TRBJ2-7; D is perhaps TRBD2 (5 bases). The CDR3 has 12 amino acids. Germline V gene lookup returns CDR1 SEHNR and CDR2 FQNEAQ (reference sequence). V was cut by 4 bases and J by 6 bases, with 10 bases left in between. The CDR3 DNA reads TGTGCCAGCAGCTCTCGGGGTGGCGAGCAGTACTTC. It codes for CASSSRGGEQYF.

The CDR3 reads CASSKSPRMAELRDGYTF. Here the CDR3 DNA reads TGTGCCAGCAGCAAAAGCCCCAGAATGGCAGAATTAAGGGATGGCTACACCTTC. The gene calls are TRBV21-1 and TRBJ1-2. TRBV21-1 is assigned pseudogene status. The CDR3 is 18 amino acids.

This clone was seen only once. The chain carries TRBV27 and TRBJ1-1; the D gene is possibly TRBD1 (6 bases). The CDR3 spans 13 residues. CDR1 and CDR2 from the germline V gene are MNHEY and SMNVEV (reference sequence). V gave up 0 bases and J gave up 4 bases, with 6 bases separating them. CDR3 sequence: CASSLSGGTEAFF. The CDR3 DNA is TGTGCCAGCAGTTTATCAGGGGGCACTGAAGCTTTCTTT.

This clone was counted between two and nine times. The chain links TRBV4-3 to TRBJ2-2; TRBD1 matches 7 bases. The germline V gene has CDR1 LGHNA and CDR2 YSLEER. The CDR3 totals 16 residues. J lost 3 bases, V lost 1 base, and 5 bases had no gene match. For the CDR3, the DNA is TGCGCCAGCAGCCAAGGCGACAGGGCTTACACCGGGGAGCTGTTTTTT. This translates into CASSQGDRAYTGELFF.

This sequence joins TRBV9 and TRBJ2-2; TRBD1 is a possible D gene (6 bases). Germline CDR1 is SGDLS and CDR2 is YYNGEE. The CDR3 consists of 17 residues. V lost 1 base, J lost 1 base, and 14 bases lay in between. The CDR3 DNA follows: TGTGCCAGCAGCGTATATGCCGGGACAAGGAACACCGGGGAGCTGTTTTTT. Its protein is CASSVYAGTRNTGELFF.